The 10 T cell receptor beta chains in this list originate from one sample, sequenced in a study of blood T cells in healthy people across ages (dated by TCRdb to 2014 to 2015). Receptors were amplified or captured by 5' RACE. The sample was run on an Illumina HiSeq 2500. A second PCR of about 7 to 12 cycles was run with a J-beta primer mix and a sample-barcoded 5' primer. Clones were called with MiXCR by TCRdb after fastp trimmed the public reads at Q25, and only in-frame beta chains were retained. Each CDR3 protein gets just one entry, which takes the most common genes and DNA from the rows behind it. The sample has about 1.8 million distinct CDR3 sequences on record, around 48% of them singletons. Over 2% of the sample rests with the top ten. The sample taken for sequencing was blood. The receptors were gathered from a woman in her forties in good health.

The chain joins TRBV20-1 to TRBJ2-5; D perhaps matches TRBD1 (6 bases). Germline-derived CDR1 and CDR2 are DFQATT and SNEGSKA (reference sequence). With 6 bases removed from V and 2 bases from J, the gap between germline ends came to 13 bases. CDR3 length equals 13 residues. The CDR3 DNA reads as TGCAGTGCACTCCGGACAGCGCAAGAGACCCAGTACTTC. This sequence encodes CSALRTAQETQYF.

This clonotype was detected a few times. The chain uses TRBV27 and TRBJ2-5, with 7 bases identical to TRBD1. Per the germline V gene, CDR1 is MNHEY and CDR2 is SMNVEV (reference sequence). V lost 6 bases to trimming and J lost 11 bases; unmatched junction nucleotides: 12. This CDR3 has 13 residues. The CDR3 bases are TGTGCCAGCAGCCGACTTACAGGGGAAGAGCAGTACTTC. This translates into CASSRLTGEEQYF.

The chain recombines TRBV29-1 with TRBJ1-2; TRBD1 is a possible D gene (5 bases). Trimming stripped 1 base from V and 1 base from J, with 13 bases between. There are 15 residues in the CDR3. Per germline, CDR1 SQVTM and CDR2 ANQGSEA. CDR3 residues: CSVEGLQEINYGYTF. CDR3 bases: TGCAGCGTTGAAGGATTACAGGAGATTAACTATGGCTACACCTTC.

This clonotype was seen more than once but under ten times. The CDR3 is CATSRDKGSYEQYF. The CDR3 region has the DNA TGTGCCACCAGCAGAGACAAAGGGTCCTACGAGCAGTACTTC. This chain connects TRBV15 to TRBJ2-7; no clear D gene. The V end lost 0 bases, the J end lost 1 base, and 7 bases lay between the germline ends. The CDR3 loop spans 14 amino acids. CDR1 is LNHNV, CDR2 YYDKDF, per germline (reference sequence). The full variable domain, in which reference TRBV15 and TRBJ2-7 provide the parts outside the CDR3, is DAMVIQNPRYQVTQFGKPVTLSCSQTLNHNVMYWYQQKSSQAPKLLFHYYDKDFNNEADTPDNFQSRRPNTSFCFLDIRSPGLGDTAMYLCATSRDKGSYEQYFGPGTRLTVT.

This clonotype was counted between two and nine times. The chain uses TRBV6-6 and TRBJ1-6; a possible D gene is TRBD1 (6 bases). V gave up 5 bases and J gave up 10 bases, with 18 bases separating them. Germline loops: CDR1 MNHNY, CDR2 SVGAGI (reference sequence). The CDR3 has 15 residues. CDR3 in amino acids: CASSPSGAVGSPLHF. The CDR3 region has the DNA TGTGCCAGCAGTCCCTCGGGGGCAGTAGGATCACCCCTCCACTTT.

The rearrangement links TRBV18 to TRBJ1-6; D not certain. The CDR3 has 15 residues. CDR1 is KGHSH and CDR2 is LQKENI in the germline V gene. The V end was cut by 6 bases, the J end by 7 bases, with 16 bases between. This chain's CDR3 is CASSLSEGGNSPLHF. The DNA for the CDR3 is TGTGCCAGCTCCCTCTCGGAGGGCGGAAATTCACCCCTCCACTTT.

The V and J genes are TRBV6-1 and TRBJ1-5; D is unresolved. The CDR3 totals 17 residues. Germline V gene data show CDR1 as MNHNS and CDR2 as SASEGT. V lost 2 bases and J 2 bases, leaving 16 bases between the germline ends. Here the CDR3 DNA reads TGTGCCAGCAGTGAACACAACTATAGGTTAGGCAATCAGCCCCAGCATTTT. Translated, it gives CASSEHNYRLGNQPQHF.

This chain joins TRBV28 and TRBJ2-7, with D perhaps TRBD1 (6 bases). Germline CDR1 and CDR2: MDHEN and SYDVKM. The CDR3 covers 12 residues. Trimming took 6 bases from V and 6 from J, leaving 12 bases between them. The CDR3 coding sequence is TGTGCCAGCAGGTCAGGGGCAGGCGAGCAGTACTTC. Its translation: CASRSGAGEQYF.

Details on this clonotype: The junction departs from germline at one end; a sequencing error may be responsible. The chain has TRBV7-9 and TRBJ2-1; unclear D gene. The DNA end is a closer match to TRBJ2-7, so the J assignment may be wrong. Looked up from germline, CDR1 is SEHNR and CDR2 is FQNEAQ (reference sequence). The CDR3 spans 14 residues. In DNA form, the CDR3 reads TGTGCCGGCAGCTCCCTAGGACCGCTGGACGAGCAGTACTTC. Translating gives CAGSSLGPLDEQYF.

The genes are TRBV10-3 and TRBJ1-1; D uncertain. The germline V gene encodes CDR1 ENHRY and CDR2 SYGVKD. V shed 2 bases and J shed 4 bases, with 11 bases lying between them. This CDR3 region has 14 residues. CDR3 DNA sequence: TGTGCCATCAGTGAGCGATGGACCCTCACTGAAGCTTTCTTT. Translating gives CAISERWTLTEAFF.